This T cell receptor beta chain stems from a study of T cells in Graves' hyperthyroidism and ophthalmopathy. This CDR3 contains 14 residues. Germline V gene lookup returns CDR1 SNHLY and CDR2 FYNNEI. Trimming took off 2 bases at V and 4 bases at J, with 12 bases between the two ends. TCR beta CDR3 regions were amplified from RNA transcripts. The TCR CDR3 first-round RT-PCR relied on the HTBI primer set. TCRdb analysed the multiplex PCR reads with MiXCR anew, one entry per CDR3 protein. Here the sample spans about 570,000 distinct CDR3 sequences, just over 45% being singletons. The rearrangement links TRBV2 to TRBJ2-7; unclear D gene. The receptor's source is an adult woman with Graves' disease, either hyperthyroidism or ophthalmopathy (not recorded which). The specimen was peripheral blood or thyroid tissue (not recorded which). In nucleotides, the CDR3 is TGTGCCAGCAGTGAACGCCCTACGGTATACGAGCAGTACTTC. It is translated as CASSERPTVYEQYF.